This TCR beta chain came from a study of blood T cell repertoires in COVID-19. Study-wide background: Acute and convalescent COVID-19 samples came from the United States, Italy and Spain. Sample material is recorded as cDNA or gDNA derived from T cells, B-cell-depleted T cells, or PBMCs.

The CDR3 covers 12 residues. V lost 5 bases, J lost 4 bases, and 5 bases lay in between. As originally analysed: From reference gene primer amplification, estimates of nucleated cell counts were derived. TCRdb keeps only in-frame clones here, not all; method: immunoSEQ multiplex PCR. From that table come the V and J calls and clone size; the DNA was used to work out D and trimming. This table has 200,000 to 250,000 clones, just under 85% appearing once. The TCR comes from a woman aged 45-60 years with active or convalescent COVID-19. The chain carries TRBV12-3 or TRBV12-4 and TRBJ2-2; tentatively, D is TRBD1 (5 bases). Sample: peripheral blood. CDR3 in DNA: TGTGCCAGCAGTGACAGCACCGGGGAGCTGTTTTTT. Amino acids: CASSDSTGELFF.